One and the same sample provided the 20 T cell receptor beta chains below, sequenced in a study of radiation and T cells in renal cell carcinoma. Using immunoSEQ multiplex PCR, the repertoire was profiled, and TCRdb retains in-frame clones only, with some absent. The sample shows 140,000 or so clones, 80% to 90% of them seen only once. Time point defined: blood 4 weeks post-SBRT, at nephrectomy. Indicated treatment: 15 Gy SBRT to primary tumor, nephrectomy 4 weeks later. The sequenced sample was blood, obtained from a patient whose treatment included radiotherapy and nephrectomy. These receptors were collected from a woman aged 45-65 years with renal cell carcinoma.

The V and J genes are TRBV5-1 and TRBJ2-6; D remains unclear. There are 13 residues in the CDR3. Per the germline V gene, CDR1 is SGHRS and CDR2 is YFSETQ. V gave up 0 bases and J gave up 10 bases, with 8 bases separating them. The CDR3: CASSLAEGNVLTF. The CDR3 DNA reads TGCGCCAGCAGCTTGGCCGAAGGGAACGTCCTGACTTTC. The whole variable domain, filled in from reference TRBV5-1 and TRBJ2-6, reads KAGVTQTPRYLIKTRGQQVTLSCSPISGHRSVSWYQQTPGQGLQFLFEYFSETQRNKGNFPGRFSGRQFSNSRSEMNVSTLELGDSALYLCASSLAEGNVLTFGAGSRLTVL.

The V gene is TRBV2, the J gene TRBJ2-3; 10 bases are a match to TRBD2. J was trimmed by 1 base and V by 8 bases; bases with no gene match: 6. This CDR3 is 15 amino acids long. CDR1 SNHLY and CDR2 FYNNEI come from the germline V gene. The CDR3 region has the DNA TGTGCCAGCGGGGCTAGCGGGGGCCGCACAGATACGCAGTATTTT. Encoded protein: CASGASGGRTDTQYF.

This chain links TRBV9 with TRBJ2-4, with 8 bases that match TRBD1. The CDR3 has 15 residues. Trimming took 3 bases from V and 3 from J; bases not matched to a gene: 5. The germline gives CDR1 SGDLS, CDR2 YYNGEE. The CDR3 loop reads CASSGRGQGKNIQYF. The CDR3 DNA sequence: TGTGCCAGCAGCGGACGAGGACAGGGCAAAAACATTCAGTACTTC.

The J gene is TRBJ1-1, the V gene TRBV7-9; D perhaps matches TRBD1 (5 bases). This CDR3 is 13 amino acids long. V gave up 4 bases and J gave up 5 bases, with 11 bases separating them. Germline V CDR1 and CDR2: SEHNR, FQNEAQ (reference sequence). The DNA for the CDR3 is TGTGCCAGCAGCTGGGGGGGAGGGACTGAAGCTTTCTTT. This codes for CASSWGGGTEAFF. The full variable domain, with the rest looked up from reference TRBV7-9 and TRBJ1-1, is DTGVSQNPRHKITKRGQNVTFRCDPISEHNRLYWYRQTLGQGPEFLTYFQNEAQLEKSRLLSDRFSAERPKGSFSTLEIQRTEQGDSAMYLCASSWGGGTEAFFGQGTRLTVV.

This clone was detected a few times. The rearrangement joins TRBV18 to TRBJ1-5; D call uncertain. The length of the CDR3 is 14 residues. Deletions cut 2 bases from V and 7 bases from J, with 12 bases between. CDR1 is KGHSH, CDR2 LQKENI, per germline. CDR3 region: CASSPYGVGQPQHF. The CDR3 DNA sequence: TGTGCCAGCTCACCATATGGGGTGGGCCAGCCCCAGCATTTT.

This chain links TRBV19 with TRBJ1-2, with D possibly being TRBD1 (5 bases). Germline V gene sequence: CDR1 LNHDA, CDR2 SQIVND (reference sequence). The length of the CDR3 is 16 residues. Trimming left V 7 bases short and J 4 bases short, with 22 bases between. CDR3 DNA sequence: TGTGCCAGTAAAGGTGCCATCGACAGAAGTGGCTATGGCTACACCTTC. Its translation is CASKGAIDRSGYGYTF.

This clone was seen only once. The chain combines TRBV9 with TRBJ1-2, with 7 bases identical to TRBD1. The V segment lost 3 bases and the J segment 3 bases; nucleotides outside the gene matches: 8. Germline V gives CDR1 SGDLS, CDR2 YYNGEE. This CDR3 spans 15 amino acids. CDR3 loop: CASSASTGAYYGYTF. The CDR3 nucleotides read TGTGCCAGCAGCGCGTCAACAGGGGCCTACTATGGCTACACCTTC.

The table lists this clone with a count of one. The CDR3 spells CASRDLISTDTQYF. As DNA, the CDR3 is TGTGCCAGCAGGGACCTCATCAGCACAGATACGCAGTATTTT. V gene TRBV6-4 combines with J gene TRBJ2-3; D is uncertain. Germline assignment: CDR1 MRHNA and CDR2 SNTAGT. This CDR3 region has 14 residues. Trimming cost V 6 bases and J 0 bases, with 10 bases left between them.

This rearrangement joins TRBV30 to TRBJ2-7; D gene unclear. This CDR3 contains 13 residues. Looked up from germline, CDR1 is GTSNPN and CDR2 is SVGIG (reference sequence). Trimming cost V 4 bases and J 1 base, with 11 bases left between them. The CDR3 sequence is CAWNPPGSYEQYF. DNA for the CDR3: TGTGCCTGGAATCCCCCGGGTTCCTACGAGCAGTACTTC.

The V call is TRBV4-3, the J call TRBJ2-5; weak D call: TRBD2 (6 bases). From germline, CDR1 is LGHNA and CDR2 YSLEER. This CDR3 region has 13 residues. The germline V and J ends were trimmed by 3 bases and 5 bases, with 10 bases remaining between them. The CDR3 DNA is TGCGCCAGCAGCCAGAACCGGGGGGAGACCCAGTACTTC. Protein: CASSQNRGETQYF.

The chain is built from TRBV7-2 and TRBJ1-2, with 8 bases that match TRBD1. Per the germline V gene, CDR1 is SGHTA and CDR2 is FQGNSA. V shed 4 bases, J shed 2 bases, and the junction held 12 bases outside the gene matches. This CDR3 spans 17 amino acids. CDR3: CASSSVLGQGANYGYTF. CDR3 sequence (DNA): TGTGCCAGCAGCTCCGTTCTGGGGCAGGGGGCCAACTATGGCTACACCTTC.

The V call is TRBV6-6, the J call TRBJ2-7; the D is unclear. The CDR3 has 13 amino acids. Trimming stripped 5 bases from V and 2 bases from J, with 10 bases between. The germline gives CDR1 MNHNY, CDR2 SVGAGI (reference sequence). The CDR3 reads CASSTPSPYEQYF. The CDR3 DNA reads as TGTGCCAGCAGTACCCCTTCACCCTACGAGCAGTACTTC.

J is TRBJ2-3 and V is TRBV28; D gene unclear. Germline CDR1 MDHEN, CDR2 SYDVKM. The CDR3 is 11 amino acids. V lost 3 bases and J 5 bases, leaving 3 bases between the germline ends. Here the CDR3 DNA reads TGTGCCAGCAGTTTGGAAGATACGCAGTATTTT. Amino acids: CASSLEDTQYF.

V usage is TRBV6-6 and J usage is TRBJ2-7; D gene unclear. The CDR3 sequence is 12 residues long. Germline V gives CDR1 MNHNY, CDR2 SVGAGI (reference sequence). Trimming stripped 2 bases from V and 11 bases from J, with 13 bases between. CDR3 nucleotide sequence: TGTGCCAGCAGTTACCGGTCCGAGATCGAGTACTTC. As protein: CASSYRSEIEYF.

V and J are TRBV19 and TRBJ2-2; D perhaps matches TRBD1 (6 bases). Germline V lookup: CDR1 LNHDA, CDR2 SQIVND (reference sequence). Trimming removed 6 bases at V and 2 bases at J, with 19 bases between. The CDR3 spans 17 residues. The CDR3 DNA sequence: TGTGCCAGTAGAATAAGAGACGTCGGGACAAACACCGGGGAGCTGTTTTTT. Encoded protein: CASRIRDVGTNTGELFF.

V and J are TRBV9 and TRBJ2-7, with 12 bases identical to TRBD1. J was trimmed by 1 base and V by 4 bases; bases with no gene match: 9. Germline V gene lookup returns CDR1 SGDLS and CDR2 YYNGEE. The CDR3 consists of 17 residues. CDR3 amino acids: CASSNSGTGGHSYEQYF. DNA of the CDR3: TGTGCCAGCAGCAACTCCGGGACAGGGGGCCATTCCTACGAGCAGTACTTC.

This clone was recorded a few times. CDR3 region: CASTYEATSGANVLTF. CDR3 sequence (DNA): TGTGCCAGCACCTACGAGGCGACTTCCGGGGCCAACGTCCTGACTTTC. The J gene is TRBJ2-6, the V gene TRBV6-4; D remains unclear. The CDR3 totals 16 residues. Deletions cut 7 bases from V and 4 bases from J, with 17 bases between. Germline V gives CDR1 MRHNA, CDR2 SNTAGT.

CDR3 region: CASSDPGGPDNEQFF. The CDR3 DNA is TGTGCCAGCAGTGACCCGGGGGGCCCGGACAATGAGCAGTTCTTC. The chain is built from TRBV6-4 and TRBJ2-1; weak D call: TRBD2 (7 bases). This CDR3 is 15 amino acids long. V was pared by 2 bases and J by 5 bases, with 13 bases between. Germline CDR1 MRHNA, CDR2 SNTAGT.

The CDR3 reads CASSPSGEPVRTDTQYF. In DNA, the CDR3 is TGTGCCAGCAGCCCCTCGGGAGAGCCAGTCCGCACAGATACGCAGTATTTT. The chain has TRBV5-6 and TRBJ2-3, with a possible D match to TRBD2 (6 bases). Trimming took off 4 bases at V and 1 base at J, with 19 bases between the two ends. In germline, CDR1 is SGHDT, CDR2 YYEEEE. This CDR3 is 17 amino acids long.

Written as DNA, the CDR3 is TGCGCCAGCAGCCCGGGTGGGGCGGGGGGCGTTGAGGAGCAGTTCTTC. Its translation: CASSPGGAGGVEEQFF. J is TRBJ2-1 and V is TRBV5-1, with 8 bases matching TRBD2. The CDR3 has 16 residues. Germline CDR1 is SGHRS and CDR2 is YFSETQ. With 4 bases clipped from V and 10 bases from J, the junction kept 16 bases outside the gene matches.